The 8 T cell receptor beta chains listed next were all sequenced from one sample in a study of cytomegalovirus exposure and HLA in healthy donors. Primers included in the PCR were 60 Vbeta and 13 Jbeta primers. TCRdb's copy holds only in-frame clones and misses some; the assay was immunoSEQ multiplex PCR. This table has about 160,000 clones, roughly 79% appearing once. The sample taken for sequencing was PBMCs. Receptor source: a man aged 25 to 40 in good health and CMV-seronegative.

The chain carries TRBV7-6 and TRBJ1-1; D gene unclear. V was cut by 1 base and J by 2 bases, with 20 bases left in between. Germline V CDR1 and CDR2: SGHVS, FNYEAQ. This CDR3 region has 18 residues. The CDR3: CASSLVSVVAKTNTEAFF. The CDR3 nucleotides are TGTGCCAGCAGCTTAGTGTCAGTAGTAGCTAAAACAAACACTGAAGCTTTCTTT.

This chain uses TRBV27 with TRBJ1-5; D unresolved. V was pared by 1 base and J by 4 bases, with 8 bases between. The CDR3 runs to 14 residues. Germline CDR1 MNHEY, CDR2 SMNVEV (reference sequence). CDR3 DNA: TGTGCCAGCAGTTTATTTTGGCGGAATCAGCCCCAGCATTTT. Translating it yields CASSLFWRNQPQHF.

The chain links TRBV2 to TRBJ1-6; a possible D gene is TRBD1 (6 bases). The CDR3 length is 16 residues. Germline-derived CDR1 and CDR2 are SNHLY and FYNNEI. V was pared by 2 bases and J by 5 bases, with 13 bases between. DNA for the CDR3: TGTGCCAGCAGTGAAAGGCCGGGACATAATAATTCACCCCTCCACTTT. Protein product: CASSERPGHNNSPLHF.

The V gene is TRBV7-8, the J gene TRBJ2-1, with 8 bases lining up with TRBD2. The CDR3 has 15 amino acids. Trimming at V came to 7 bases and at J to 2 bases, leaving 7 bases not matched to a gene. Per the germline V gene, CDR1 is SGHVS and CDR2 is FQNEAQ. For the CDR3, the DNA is TGTGCCAGCACCCTCAGCGGGGGTACCTACAATGAGCAGTTCTTC. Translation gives CASTLSGGTYNEQFF.

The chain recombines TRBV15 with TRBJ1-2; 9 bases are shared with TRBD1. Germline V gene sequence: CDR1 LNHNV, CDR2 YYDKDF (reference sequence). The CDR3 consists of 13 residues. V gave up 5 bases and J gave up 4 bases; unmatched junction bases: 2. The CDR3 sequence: CATSEGQGYGYTF. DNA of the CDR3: TGTGCCACCAGCGAGGGACAGGGCTATGGCTACACCTTC.

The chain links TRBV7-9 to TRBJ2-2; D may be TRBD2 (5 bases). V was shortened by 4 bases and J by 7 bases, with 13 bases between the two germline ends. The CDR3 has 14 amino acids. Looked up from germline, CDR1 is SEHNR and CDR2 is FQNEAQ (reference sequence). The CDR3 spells CASSSTLTSGELFF. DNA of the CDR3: TGTGCCAGCAGCTCGACACTAACTAGCGGGGAGCTGTTTTTT.

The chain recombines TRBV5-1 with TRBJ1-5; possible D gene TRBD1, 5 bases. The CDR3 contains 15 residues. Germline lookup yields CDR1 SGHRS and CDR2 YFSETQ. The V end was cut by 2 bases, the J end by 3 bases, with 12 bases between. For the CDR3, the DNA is TGCGCCAGCAGCTTAAGTGACAGCTCCAATCAGCCCCAGCATTTT. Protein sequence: CASSLSDSSNQPQHF.

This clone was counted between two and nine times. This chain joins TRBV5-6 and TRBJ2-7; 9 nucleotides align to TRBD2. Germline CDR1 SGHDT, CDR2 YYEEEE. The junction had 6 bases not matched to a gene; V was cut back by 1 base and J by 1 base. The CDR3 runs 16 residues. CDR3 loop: CASSLSFLAGSYEQYF. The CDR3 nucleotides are TGTGCCAGCAGCTTGAGCTTCCTAGCGGGATCCTACGAGCAGTACTTC.